These 11 T cell receptor beta chains share one sample of origin, sequenced in a study of T cell repertoires in cytomegalovirus infection. These TCRs are of unknown antigen specificity. Each CDR3 protein gets one entry after TCRdb re-called the reads with MiXCR. This sample has roughly 860,000 distinct CDR3 sequences, with around a third found just once. This material consisted of cultured CD8+ T cells from PBMCs, taken from culture after CMV antigen stimulation. The origin of the receptors is a human donor in good health (CMV status not recorded). Some clones in this sample may be carry-over from other donors' samples.

This sequence joins TRBV28 and TRBJ2-1; a weak D match, TRBD1 (5 bases). The germline CDR1 and CDR2 sequences are MDHEN and SYDVKM. The CDR3 contains 12 residues. Trimming stripped 2 bases from V and 10 bases from J, with 9 bases between. The chain's CDR3 is CASSLQGPEQFF. CDR3 in DNA: TGTGCCAGCAGTTTACAGGGCCCAGAGCAGTTCTTC.

J is TRBJ2-5 and V is TRBV9; 9 positions agree with TRBD1. J lost 1 base, V lost 4 bases, and 11 bases had no gene match. CDR3 length: 17 residues. From germline, CDR1 is SGDLS and CDR2 YYNGEE. Here the CDR3 DNA reads TGTGCCAGCAGCCCCTTCCGGGACAGGGACGGCCAAGAGACCCAGTACTTC. Translated: CASSPFRDRDGQETQYF.

This clonotype was counted many times. J is TRBJ2-7 and V is TRBV7-9; maybe TRBD1 (5 bases). The CDR3 spans 14 residues. Germline values: CDR1 SEHNR, CDR2 FQNEAQ (reference sequence). The ends were cut back, 1 base at V and 3 bases at J, with 10 bases in the middle. The CDR3 region is CASSLEAGIYEQYV. The CDR3 bases are TGTGCCAGCAGCTTAGAGGCAGGGATCTACGAGCAGTACGTC.

A few counts support this clonotype. V is TRBV20-1 and J is TRBJ1-2; the match to TRBD1 covers 10 bases. Germline values: CDR1 DFQATT, CDR2 SNEGSKA (reference sequence). The CDR3 contains 14 residues. The junction had 6 bases not matched to a gene; V was cut back by 1 base and J by 7 bases. CDR3 amino acids: CSARGGGQGFGYTF. For the CDR3, the DNA is TGCAGTGCTAGAGGGGGGGGACAGGGGTTTGGCTACACCTTC.

This clonotype was recorded at least ten times. This chain uses TRBV12-3 or TRBV12-4 with TRBJ2-1, with D hard to call. This CDR3 spans 13 amino acids. V was trimmed by 7 bases and J by 10 bases, leaving 17 bases between them. The CDR3 protein is CASNQGLVSEQFF. DNA of the CDR3: TGTGCCAGCAACCAAGGGCTAGTCTCCGAGCAGTTCTTC.

This clonotype appeared many times. This chain joins TRBV7-9 and TRBJ2-1; 8 bases match TRBD1. Germline trimming cut 5 bases from V and 0 bases from J; bases unmatched to any gene: 6. The CDR3 is 16 amino acids. Looked up from germline, CDR1 is SEHNR and CDR2 is FQNEAQ (reference sequence). The CDR3: CASSPRTGSSYNEQFF. The CDR3 region has the DNA TGTGCCAGCAGCCCGCGGACAGGGAGCTCCTACAATGAGCAGTTCTTC.

The gene calls are TRBV7-9 and TRBJ2-5, with 7 positions matching TRBD2. CDR3 size: 16 residues. The ends lost 3 bases at V and 2 bases at J; junction bases unmatched: 9. Germline V lookup: CDR1 SEHNR, CDR2 FQNEAQ (reference sequence). The CDR3 here is CASSFVVRAGQETQYF. The CDR3 DNA reads as TGTGCCAGCAGCTTCGTGGTCCGAGCGGGGCAAGAGACCCAGTACTTC.

This clonotype was observed at least ten times. The chain uses TRBV7-9 and TRBJ1-1, with 11 bases lining up with TRBD1. This CDR3 has 14 residues. Germline values: CDR1 SEHNR, CDR2 FQNEAQ (reference sequence). The trim removed 6 bases at V and 4 bases at J, leaving 4 bases unmatched. CDR3 in amino acids: CASSPGQGGTEAFF. The DNA for the CDR3 is TGTGCCAGCAGTCCGGGACAGGGGGGCACTGAAGCTTTCTTT.

This clonotype was observed a handful of times. The chain combines TRBV6-1 with TRBJ2-7, with D possibly being TRBD1 or TRBD2 (5 bases each). The CDR3 has 14 amino acids. Trimming took off 6 bases at V and 3 bases at J, with 15 bases between the two ends. CDR1 MNHNS and CDR2 SASEGT come from the germline V gene. The CDR3 spells CASRSTGTLYEQYV. CDR3 nucleotide sequence: TGTGCCAGCAGATCCACCGGGACCCTCTACGAGCAGTACGTC.

The chain couples TRBV6-4 to TRBJ1-5; D is unclear. The CDR3 loop spans 18 amino acids. Germline V gene lookup returns CDR1 MRHNA and CDR2 SNTAGT. The V gene lost 3 bases and the J gene lost 0 bases, with 18 bases spanning the gap. The CDR3 is CASSEEGHTTVSNQPQHF. For the CDR3, the DNA is TGTGCCAGCAGTGAAGAAGGCCACACTACCGTTAGCAATCAGCCCCAGCATTTT.

The chain carries TRBV27 and TRBJ2-7, with D possibly TRBD2 on 7 matching bases. V lost 0 bases, J lost 7 bases, and 13 bases lay in between. The CDR3 runs to 14 residues. CDR1 and CDR2 (germline): MNHEY, SMNVEV (reference sequence). In DNA, the CDR3 is TGTGCCAGCAGTTTATCGGGGGGGGCGACTGAGCAGTACTTC. Translating it yields CASSLSGGATEQYF.